Listed below are T cell receptor beta chains from one sample, sequenced in a study of glioma-infiltrating T cells. From the multiplex PCR reads, TCRdb called clonotypes with MiXCR, one entry per CDR3 protein. The table records tens of thousands of distinct CDR3 sequences, roughly 37% of them present only once. Source material: glioma tissue, nonneoplastic brain tissue, or PBMCs (not recorded which). The receptors derive from a human donor with low-grade glioma or glioblastoma, undergoing nonglioma brain surgery, or in good health (not recorded which). Each CDR3 is given with its conserved first and last residue. The D gene is left open where the match is weak. Only part of the rows carry a size: once, few, many, or a class if the clone is expanded.

j_call v_call clone_size d_call cdr3_nt cdr3_aa
TRBJ2-1 TRBV29-1 many - TGCAGCGTTGATAGCCCTAGCGCTAACAATGAGCAGTTCTTC CSVDSPSANNEQFF
TRBJ1-2 TRBV11-3 - - TGTGCCAGCAGCCCGACGGGGTTCGGGTATGGCTACACCTTC CASSPTGFGYGYTF
TRBJ1-5 TRBV28 - - TGTGCCAGCAGTTTGGTGGAGAAGAATCAGCCCCAGCATTTT CASSLVEKNQPQHF
TRBJ2-3 TRBV12-3/TRBV12-4 many - TGTGCCAGCAGCAGGGACGGAGCGGATACGCAGTATTTT CASSRDGADTQYF
TRBJ2-2 TRBV28 many - TGTGCCACCATCGCGAACACCGGGGAGCTGTTTTTT CATIANTGELFF
TRBJ2-1 TRBV6-2/TRBV6-3 many TRBD2 TGTGCCAGCAGTTGGAGAGCGGGAGGCTCCTACAATGAGCAGTTCTTC CASSWRAGGSYNEQFF
TRBJ2-2 TRBV24-1 many TRBD1 TGTGCCACCAGTAACACAGGGGCAACCGGGGAGCTGTTTTTT CATSNTGATGELFF
TRBJ2-1 TRBV10-3 many - TGTGCCATCAGGGCTAGTACCCATGAGCAGTTCTTC CAIRASTHEQFF
TRBJ2-5 TRBV7-6 many - TGTGCCAGCAGAGGTGGGGGCGATGGGACCCAGTACTTC CASRGGGDGTQYF
TRBJ2-7 TRBV20-1 - - TGCGGTTCCCTCCAGACCTACGAGCAGTACTTC CGSLQTYEQYF
TRBJ1-3 TRBV20-1 many TRBD1 TGCAGTGCTAGGGCGGACAGGAGGCCTGGAAACACCATATATTTT CSARADRRPGNTIYF
TRBJ2-7 TRBV19 many TRBD1 TGTGCCAGTAGTCCGGGACAGGGGGCGACTAACGAGCAGTACTTC CASSPGQGATNEQYF
TRBJ2-1 TRBV5-1 many - TGCGCCAGCAGCTTGGCCGGGGCCTACAATGAGCAGTTCTTC CASSLAGAYNEQFF
TRBJ2-3 TRBV20-1 - - TGCAGTGCTAGTTTCTCGTGGGGGGCCAAGACAGATACGCAGTATTTT CSASFSWGAKTDTQYF
TRBJ2-1 TRBV7-2 many - TGTGCCAGCAGATATTCCTACAATGAGCAGTTCTTC CASRYSYNEQFF
TRBJ2-5 TRBV15 - - TGTGCCACCAGCAGCCCATCGGACACCCAAGAGACCCAGTACTTC CATSSPSDTQETQYF
TRBJ1-1 TRBV11-3 many - TGTGCCAGCAGCTTAGACGGACAGATCAACACTGAAGCTTTCTTT CASSLDGQINTEAFF
TRBJ2-7 TRBV2 - - TGTGCCAGCTCAAGGATCCCCTACGGGCAGTACTTC CASSRIPYGQYF
TRBJ2-3 TRBV28 - - TGTGCCAGCAGTCTGACAGGCACGGGAGCAAATACGCAGTATTTT CASSLTGTGANTQYF
TRBJ1-6 TRBV19 many - TGTGCCAGTAGTATGAAGATTAATTCACCCCTCCACTTT CASSMKINSPLHF
TRBJ2-7 TRBV20-1 - TRBD2 TGCAGTGGCCGGCGGGCTAGCGGCGAGCAGTACTTC CSGRRASGEQYF
TRBJ1-1 TRBV20-1 many - TGCAGTGTCGATGAGGGGCGCTTGGACACTGAAGCTTTCTTT CSVDEGRLDTEAFF
TRBJ2-1 TRBV12-3/TRBV12-4 many - TGTGCCAGCAGTTTCGGCAGAGCCTACAATGAGCAGTTCTTC CASSFGRAYNEQFF
TRBJ2-5 TRBV28 - TRBD2 TGTGCCAGCAGTTCAGCTGCAGCGGGGGGGCGCCAAGAGACCCAGTACTTC CASSSAAAGGRQETQYF
TRBJ2-5 TRBV6-1 many - TGTGCCAGCAGTGAAGGGTCTCAGCAAGAGACCCAGTACTTC CASSEGSQQETQYF
TRBJ2-7 TRBV20-1 many TRBD1 TGCAGTGCTAGGGACGGGACAGACTACGAGCAGTACTTC CSARDGTDYEQYF
TRBJ2-6 TRBV3-1 - - TGTGCCAGCAGCCAAGATAGGGTGGGCAGCAACCCTGGGGCCAACGTCCTGACTTTC CASSQDRVGSNPGANVLTF
TRBJ2-5 TRBV7-9 many - TGTGCCAGCAGCGGTGGTGGGGGCTTAGAGACCCAGTACTTC CASSGGGGLETQYF
TRBJ2-7 TRBV19 many - TGTGCCAGTAGTATAAGGCAGGGTAACGGCGAGCAGTACTTC CASSIRQGNGEQYF
TRBJ2-7 TRBV6-9 - - TGTGCCAGCAGTTATTACGAGGAGGGTGTAAAGTACTTC CASSYYEEGVKYF
TRBJ2-3 TRBV5-4 - - TGTGCCAGCAGAAAAAGACAAAAAGTGAGAGATACGCAGTATTTT CASRKRQKVRDTQYF
TRBJ2-1 TRBV29-1 many - TGCAGCGTTGATTCGGAGGGGGGGAGCAATGAGCAGTTCTTC CSVDSEGGSNEQFF
TRBJ2-7 TRBV25-1 - TRBD1 TGTGCCAGCTTTTCCCCGGGACAGGGCCACGAGCAGTACTTC CASFSPGQGHEQYF
TRBJ2-7 TRBV7-8 many - TGTGCCAGCAGCATCCCGAACTACGAGCAGTACTTC CASSIPNYEQYF
TRBJ1-1 TRBV20-1 - TRBD1 TGCAGTGCGATAACAGGGGGCATTGGAACTGAAGCTTTCTTT CSAITGGIGTEAFF
TRBJ1-1 TRBV2 many - TGTGCCAGCAGCCTGATGAACACTGAAGCTTTCTTT CASSLMNTEAFF
TRBJ2-7 TRBV2 many - TGTGCCAGCAGCAGAGACAGCAGCTCCTACGAGCAGTACTTC CASSRDSSSYEQYF
TRBJ2-7 TRBV27 many TRBD2 TGTGCCAGCAGTTTAACTAGCGGGAGTCTCGACGAGCAGTACTTC CASSLTSGSLDEQYF
TRBJ1-5 TRBV11-2 many - TGTGCCAGCAGCTTAGGGGTCAATCAGCCCCAGCATTTT CASSLGVNQPQHF
TRBJ1-5 TRBV12-3/TRBV12-4 many - TGTGCCAGCAGTTTAGTGGGCAATCAGCCCCAGCATTTT CASSLVGNQPQHF
TRBJ1-6 TRBV9 - TRBD1 TGTGCCAGCAGCGTAGTCGGACAGGGGACGTACTCCTATAATTCACCCCTCCACTTT CASSVVGQGTYSYNSPLHF
TRBJ1-3 TRBV20-1 - - TGCAGTGCTAAAGCCTCCGGAGGGAAGAGGACCACATATTTT CSAKASGGKRTTYF
TRBJ2-5 TRBV24-1 many - TGTGCCACCAGTGATGTAGGTTTAAGCGGGGAGACCCAGTACTTC CATSDVGLSGETQYF
TRBJ2-1 TRBV29-1 many TRBD2 TGCAGCGCCAAAGGACTAGTTGGGTACAATGAGCAGTTCTTC CSAKGLVGYNEQFF
TRBJ2-5 TRBV11-1 - - TGTGCCAGCAGCTTAGTCTTTAAGGGGTGGGGGCCGGAGACCCAGTACTTC CASSLVFKGWGPETQYF
TRBJ2-1 TRBV29-1 - - TGCAGCGTTGAGGATCCGCGTGGGGCAGGTGGAAATGAGCAGTTCTTC CSVEDPRGAGGNEQFF
TRBJ2-1 TRBV4-2 - - TGTGCCAGCAGCTTAGGCGGTAGCAACAATGAGCAGTTCTTC CASSLGGSNNEQFF
TRBJ1-3 TRBV5-4 many - TGTGCCAGCAGCTTGGATTTAAACTCTGGAAACACCATATATTTT CASSLDLNSGNTIYF